This T cell receptor beta chain derives from a study of blood T cells in healthy people across ages (dated by TCRdb to between 2014 and 2016). Broadly, across the study: In model experiments, template switching captured roughly one uniquely barcoded TCR beta cDNA molecule for every two T cells. Two additional independent replicas of 1 million unique cDNA reads from the same blood draw were analyzed for two donors (one aged 18 to 29 and one aged 80 or older). The donors were divided into four age groups: young (average approximately 15 years), middle-aged (over 35), aged (about 60) and long-lived (about 84). The study measured age-related changes in TCR beta repertoire diversity using deep sequencing normalized with unique cDNA molecular identifiers. What the research found in general, with its limitations: Since profiling was done on bulk unsorted PBMCs, naive and antigen-experienced compartments could not be conclusively compared. Observed TCR beta diversity correlated strongly with the percentage of naive T cells measured by flow cytometry. Compared with the aged group, the long-lived group had more naive CD4+ T cells, fewer expanded clones and increased TCR diversity, a pattern suggesting age selection. Donor CMV infection status was unknown, potentially confounding age-related changes in expanded clonotypes. Observed TCR beta diversity per million T cells fell roughly linearly with age, and a significant reduction was already apparent by age about 36. Estimates of total diversity based on one million sequenced T cells were regarded as lower bounds and as underestimates.

In the case of this clonotype: Its target antigen remains unknown. Nothing much larger sits one base from this clone, and base qualities are not available.

Donors were about 36 systemically healthy Caucasian individuals from Russia aged 6 to 90 years. Each donor gave approximately 9.4 milliliters of peripheral blood, drawn into EDTA-treated Vacutainer tubes. Ficoll-Paque density-gradient centrifugation was used to isolate PBMCs, with at least 7 million per sample. Total RNA, at least 5 micrograms per sample, was extracted from PBMCs with Trizol reagent. For every donor, flow cytometry on a PBMC aliquot measured the percentage of naive CD45RAhigh/CD27high T cells. The library was produced with 5' RACE. TCRdb lists the instrument as Illumina HiSeq 2500. A second PCR of about 6 to 11 cycles was performed with a sample-barcoded 5' primer and a J-beta primer mix. A unique molecular identifier was introduced onto each TCR beta cDNA molecule by a template-switch 5' adaptor carrying 12 random nucleotides. Each sample yielded at least 2.5 million CDR3-containing paired-end reads. First-strand cDNA synthesis was performed from all RNA using the Mint cDNA synthesis kit, with priming by a TRBC-specific oligonucleotide. After uracil-DNA glycosylase treatment, a first 18-cycle PCR used universal primers M1SS and BC2_uni_R on all cDNA. The published analysis was carried out like this. Normalization of each sample was performed by random selection of 1 million high-quality reads, each carrying a distinct molecular identifier. Reads with shared molecular identifiers were discarded instead of being binned into consensus sequences. CDR3 identification, clonotype clustering and error correction used MiTCR with a Q25 quality threshold and the strictest error-elimination algorithm. Lower-bound total TCR beta diversity was estimated with a nonparametric unseen species model using Euler transformation. The public reads were run again by TCRdb, first through fastp at Q25 and then through MiXCR, and only productive beta chains were kept. Each CDR3 protein appears once, grouped with its most common genes and DNA. For this entry, the V and J calls and clone size follow TCRdb and not the study's own pipeline. This sample has more than 900,000 distinct CDR3 sequences in its table, and less than 25% of those were observed once. The top ten clonotypes cover approximately 0.75% of the sample.

V gives up 7 bases and J gives up 6 bases, and the segment between their germline ends measures 7 bases. Including cysteine and phenylalanine, the CDR3 has 11 amino acids. Of all the DNA, just the CDR3 is kept, 33 bases in frame from base 1. Looking up the germline V gene yields CDR1 SGHRS and CDR2 YFSETQ. Another study also made use of these data, one on T cells of mothers and their children. The second paper further reports: Nine systemically healthy Caucasian individuals, comprising three mothers and their six children, were included as donors. cDNA synthesis consumed the entire amount of extracted RNA, loaded at around 1.5 ug RNA in each 15 ul reaction. Sample barcodes and 2-4 random nucleotides were added via the M1S primer in the second PCR. Each mother yielded over 8 million TCR beta CDR3 reads and each child some 3 million reads. Thymic selection similarly shapes TCR recombination output in related and unrelated pairs, with minor effect from inherited differences. Normalized repertoire overlap was always found to be slightly, but never significantly, higher in related mother-child pairs than in unrelated mother-child pairs. No persistent microchimeric T cell clones were found, with a detection sensitivity of 85 to 100 clones per million clonotypes. Deep NGS was used in the study to compare the TCR beta repertoires of mothers and children and to look for features that separate related mother-child pairs from unrelated individuals. On average, the children were roughly 11 +/- 4 years old, while the mothers were about 38 +/- 4 years old. Libraries were sequenced on Illumina HiSeq 2000 with 100+100 nt paired-end reads after adapter ligation with NEBNext reagents. To avoid cross-contamination, the mother libraries and the child libraries were prepared a month apart and sequenced in separate runs. Each donor had between 500,000 and 2,000,000 distinct TCR beta clonotypes identified. Naive TCR beta clonotypes were estimated from low-frequency clonotypes matched to each donor's FACS-determined naive share, without sorting.

Sequences were obtained from blood. The receptor was derived from a girl aged 2 to 10 in good health. The rearrangement combines TRBV5-1 with TRBJ2-2; the D gene lacks a confident call. The DNA is as follows: TGCGCCAGCTTTCTGGCCGGGGAGCTGTTTTTT. This is translated as CASFLAGELFF.